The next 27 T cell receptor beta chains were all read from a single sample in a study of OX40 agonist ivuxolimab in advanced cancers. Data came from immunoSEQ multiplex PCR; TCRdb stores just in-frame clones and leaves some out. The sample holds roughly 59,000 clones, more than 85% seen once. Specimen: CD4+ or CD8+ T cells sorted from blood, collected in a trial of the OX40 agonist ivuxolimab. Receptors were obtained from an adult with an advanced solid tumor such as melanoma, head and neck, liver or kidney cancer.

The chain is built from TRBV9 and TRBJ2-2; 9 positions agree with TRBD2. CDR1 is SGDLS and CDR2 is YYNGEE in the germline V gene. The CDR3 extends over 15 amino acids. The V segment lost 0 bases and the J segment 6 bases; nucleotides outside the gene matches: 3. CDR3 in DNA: TGTGCCAGCAGCGTAGGAGGCGGGGGGGCCGGGGAGCTGTTTTTT. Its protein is CASSVGGGGAGELFF.

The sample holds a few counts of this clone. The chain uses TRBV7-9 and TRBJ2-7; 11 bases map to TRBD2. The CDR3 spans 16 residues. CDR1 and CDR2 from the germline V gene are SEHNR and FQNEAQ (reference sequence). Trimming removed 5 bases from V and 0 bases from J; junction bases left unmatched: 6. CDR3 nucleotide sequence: TGTGCCAGCAGCCGGACTAGCGGGTATAGCTCCTACGAGCAGTACTTC. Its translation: CASSRTSGYSSYEQYF. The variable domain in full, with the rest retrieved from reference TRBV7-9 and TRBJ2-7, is DTGVSQNPRHKITKRGQNVTFRCDPISEHNRLYWYRQTLGQGPEFLTYFQNEAQLEKSRLLSDRFSAERPKGSFSTLEIQRTEQGDSAMYLCASSRTSGYSSYEQYFGPGTRLTVT.

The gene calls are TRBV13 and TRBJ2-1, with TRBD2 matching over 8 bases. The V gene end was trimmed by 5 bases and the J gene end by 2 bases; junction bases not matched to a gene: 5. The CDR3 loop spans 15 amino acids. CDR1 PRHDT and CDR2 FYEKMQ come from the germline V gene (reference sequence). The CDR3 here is CASSPRLATYNEQFF. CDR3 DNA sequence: TGTGCCAGCAGCCCACGACTAGCGACCTACAATGAGCAGTTCTTC.

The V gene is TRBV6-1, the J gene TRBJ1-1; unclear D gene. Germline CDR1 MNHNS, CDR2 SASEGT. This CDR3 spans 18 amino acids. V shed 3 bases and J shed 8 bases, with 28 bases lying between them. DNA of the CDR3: TGTGCCAGCAGTGATTTAGAGAGAATGCTTGGACGAGCCTTAGAAGCTTTCTTT. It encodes CASSDLERMLGRALEAFF.

The CDR3 region is CASSLAWLAGGPYQETQYF. In DNA, the CDR3 is TGTGCCAGCAGCTTAGCATGGCTAGCGGGAGGGCCCTACCAAGAGACCCAGTACTTC. The chain uses TRBV7-9 and TRBJ2-5; 12 bases agree with TRBD2. Per germline, CDR1 SEHNR and CDR2 FQNEAQ (reference sequence). The ends lost 0 bases at V and 0 bases at J; junction bases unmatched: 8. The CDR3 is 19 residues long.

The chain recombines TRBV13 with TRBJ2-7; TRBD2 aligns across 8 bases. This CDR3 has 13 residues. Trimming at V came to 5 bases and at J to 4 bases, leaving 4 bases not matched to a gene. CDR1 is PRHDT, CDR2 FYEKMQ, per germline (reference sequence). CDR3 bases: TGTGCCAGCAGCCTCGGGGGGGATTACGAGCAGTACTTC. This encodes CASSLGGDYEQYF.

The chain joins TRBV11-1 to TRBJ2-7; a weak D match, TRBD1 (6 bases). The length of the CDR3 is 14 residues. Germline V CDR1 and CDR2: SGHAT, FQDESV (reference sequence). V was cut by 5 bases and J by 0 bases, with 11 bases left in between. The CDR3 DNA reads TGTGCCAGCAGCCTCGAGACAGGCTCCTACGAGCAGTACTTC. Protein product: CASSLETGSYEQYF.

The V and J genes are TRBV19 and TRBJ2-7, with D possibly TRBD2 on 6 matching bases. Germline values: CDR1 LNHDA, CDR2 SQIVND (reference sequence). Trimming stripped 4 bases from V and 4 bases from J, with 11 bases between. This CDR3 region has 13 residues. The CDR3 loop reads CASSSGTGYEQYF. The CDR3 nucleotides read TGTGCCAGTAGTAGTGGGACTGGGTACGAGCAGTACTTC.

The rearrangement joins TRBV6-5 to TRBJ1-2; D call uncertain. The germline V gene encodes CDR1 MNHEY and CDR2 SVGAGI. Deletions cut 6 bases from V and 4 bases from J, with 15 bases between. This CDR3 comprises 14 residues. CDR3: CASSDRTGFYGYTF. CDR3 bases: TGTGCCAGCAGCGACCGGACGGGATTCTATGGCTACACCTTC.

CDR3 amino acids: CASSLWTSGSSYEQFF. The CDR3 DNA reads as TGTGCCAGCAGCCTCTGGACTAGCGGGAGTTCGTATGAGCAGTTCTTC. This chain uses TRBV7-6 with TRBJ2-1, with 13 bases matching TRBD2. V lost 5 bases and J lost 8; bases outside the gene matches: 9. Germline loops: CDR1 SGHVS, CDR2 FNYEAQ. This CDR3 has 16 amino acids. Drawing the rest from reference TRBV7-6 and TRBJ2-1, the complete variable domain is GAGVSQSPRYKVTKRGQDVALRCDPISGHVSLYWYRQALGQGPEFLTYFNYEAQQDKSGLPNDRFSAERPEGSISTLTIQRTEQRDSAMYRCASSLWTSGSSYEQFFGPGTRLTVL.

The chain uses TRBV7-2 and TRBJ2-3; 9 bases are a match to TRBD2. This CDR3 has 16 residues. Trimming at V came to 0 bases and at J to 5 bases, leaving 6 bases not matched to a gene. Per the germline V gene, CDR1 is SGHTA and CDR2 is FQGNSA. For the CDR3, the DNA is TGTGCCAGCAGCTTAGCGCTAGCGGGGAGAGAAGATACGCAGTATTTT. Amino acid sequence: CASSLALAGREDTQYF.

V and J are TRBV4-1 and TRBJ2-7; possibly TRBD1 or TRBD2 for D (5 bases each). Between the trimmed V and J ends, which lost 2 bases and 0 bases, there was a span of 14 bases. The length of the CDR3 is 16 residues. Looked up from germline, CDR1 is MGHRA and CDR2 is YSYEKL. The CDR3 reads CASSQYSGPGSYEQYF. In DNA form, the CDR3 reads TGCGCCAGCAGCCAATACTCGGGACCGGGCTCCTACGAGCAGTACTTC.

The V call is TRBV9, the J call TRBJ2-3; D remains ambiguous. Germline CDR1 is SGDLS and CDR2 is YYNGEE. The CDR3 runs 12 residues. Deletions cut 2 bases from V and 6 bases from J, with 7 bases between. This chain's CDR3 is CASSVGWDTQYF. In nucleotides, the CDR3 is TGTGCCAGCAGCGTTGGGTGGGATACGCAGTATTTT.

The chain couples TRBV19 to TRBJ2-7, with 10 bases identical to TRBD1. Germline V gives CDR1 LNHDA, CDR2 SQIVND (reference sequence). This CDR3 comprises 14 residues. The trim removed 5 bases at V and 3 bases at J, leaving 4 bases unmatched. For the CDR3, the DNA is TGTGCCAGTAGTTTCCGGGACAGGGGCTACGAGCAGTACTTC. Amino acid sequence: CASSFRDRGYEQYF.

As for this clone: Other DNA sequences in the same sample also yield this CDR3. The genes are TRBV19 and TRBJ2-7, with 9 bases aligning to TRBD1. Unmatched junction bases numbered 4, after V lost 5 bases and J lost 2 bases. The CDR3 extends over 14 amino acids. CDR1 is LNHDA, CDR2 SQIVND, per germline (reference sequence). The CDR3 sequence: CASSPGQGPYEQYF. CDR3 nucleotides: TGTGCCAGTAGTCCGGGACAGGGTCCCTACGAGCAGTACTTC.

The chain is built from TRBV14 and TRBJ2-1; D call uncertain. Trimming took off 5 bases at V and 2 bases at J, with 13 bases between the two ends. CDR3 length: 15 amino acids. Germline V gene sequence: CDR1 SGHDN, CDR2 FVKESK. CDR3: CASSTPPAPYNEQFF. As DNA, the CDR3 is TGTGCCAGCAGCACTCCCCCGGCCCCCTACAATGAGCAGTTCTTC.

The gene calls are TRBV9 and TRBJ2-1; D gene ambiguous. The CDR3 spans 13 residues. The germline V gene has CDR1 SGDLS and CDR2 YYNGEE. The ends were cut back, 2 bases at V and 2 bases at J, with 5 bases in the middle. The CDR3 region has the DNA TGTGCCAGCAGCGTGGAAGCCTACAATGAGCAGTTCTTC. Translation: CASSVEAYNEQFF.

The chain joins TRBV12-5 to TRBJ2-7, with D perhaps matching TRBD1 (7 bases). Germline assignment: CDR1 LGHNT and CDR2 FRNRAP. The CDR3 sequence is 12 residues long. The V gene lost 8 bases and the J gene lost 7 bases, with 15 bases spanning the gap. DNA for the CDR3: TGTGCTAGTACCGACAGGGCGGGGGAGCAGTACTTC. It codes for CASTDRAGEQYF.

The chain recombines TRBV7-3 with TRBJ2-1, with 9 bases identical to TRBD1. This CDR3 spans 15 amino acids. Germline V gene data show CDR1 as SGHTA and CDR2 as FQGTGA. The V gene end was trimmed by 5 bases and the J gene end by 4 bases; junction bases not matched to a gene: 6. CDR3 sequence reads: CASSEGQGLYNEQFF. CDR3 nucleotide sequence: TGTGCCAGCAGCGAAGGACAGGGGCTATACAATGAGCAGTTCTTC. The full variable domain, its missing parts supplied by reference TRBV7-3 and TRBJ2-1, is GAGVSQTPSNKVTEKGKYVELRCDPISGHTALYWYRQSLGQGPEFLIYFQGTGAADDSGLPNDRFFAVRPEGSVSTLKIQRTERGDSAVYLCASSEGQGLYNEQFFGPGTRLTVL.

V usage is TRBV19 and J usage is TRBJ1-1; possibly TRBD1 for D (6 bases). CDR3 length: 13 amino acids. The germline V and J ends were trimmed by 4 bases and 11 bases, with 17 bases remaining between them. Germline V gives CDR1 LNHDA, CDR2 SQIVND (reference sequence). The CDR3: CASSRGGVAEAFF. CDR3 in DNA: TGTGCCAGTAGTAGGGGGGGCGTAGCGGAGGCTTTCTTT.

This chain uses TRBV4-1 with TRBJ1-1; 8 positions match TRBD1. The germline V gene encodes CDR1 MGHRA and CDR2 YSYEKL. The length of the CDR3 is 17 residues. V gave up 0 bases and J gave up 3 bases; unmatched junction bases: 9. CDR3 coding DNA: TGCGCCAGCAGCCAAGAAGGCAGGGGGCTCCGAGACACTGAAGCTTTCTTT. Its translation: CASSQEGRGLRDTEAFF.

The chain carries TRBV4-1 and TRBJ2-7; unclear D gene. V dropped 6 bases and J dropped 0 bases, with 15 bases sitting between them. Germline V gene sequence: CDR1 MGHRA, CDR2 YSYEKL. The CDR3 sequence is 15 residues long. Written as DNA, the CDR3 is TGCGCCAGCAGTTCCACACCGTCTAGCTCCTACGAGCAGTACTTC. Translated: CASSSTPSSSYEQYF.

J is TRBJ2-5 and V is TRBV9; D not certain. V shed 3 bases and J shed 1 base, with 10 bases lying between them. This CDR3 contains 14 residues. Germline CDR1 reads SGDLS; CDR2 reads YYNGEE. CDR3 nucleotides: TGTGCCAGCAGCGGAGTCGCCCGCCAAGAGACCCAGTACTTC. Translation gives CASSGVARQETQYF.

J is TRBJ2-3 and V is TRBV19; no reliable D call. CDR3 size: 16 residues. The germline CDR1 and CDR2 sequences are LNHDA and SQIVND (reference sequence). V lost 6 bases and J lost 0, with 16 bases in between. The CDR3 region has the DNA TGTGCCAGTAGCCCCCCAGGAATACTCAGCACAGATACGCAGTATTTT. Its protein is CASSPPGILSTDTQYF.

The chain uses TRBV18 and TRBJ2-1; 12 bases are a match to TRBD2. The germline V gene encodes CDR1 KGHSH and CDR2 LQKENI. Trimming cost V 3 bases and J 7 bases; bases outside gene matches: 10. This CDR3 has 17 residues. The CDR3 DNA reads TGTGCCAGCTCACCCCGGGAGGCAGGACTAGCGGGAAATGAGCAGTTCTTC. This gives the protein CASSPREAGLAGNEQFF.

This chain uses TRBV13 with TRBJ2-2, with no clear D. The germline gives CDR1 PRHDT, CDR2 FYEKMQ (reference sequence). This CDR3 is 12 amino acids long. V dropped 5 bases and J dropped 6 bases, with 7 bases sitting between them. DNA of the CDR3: TGTGCCAGCAGCCTCCTCCCCGGGGAGCTGTTTTTT. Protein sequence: CASSLLPGELFF.

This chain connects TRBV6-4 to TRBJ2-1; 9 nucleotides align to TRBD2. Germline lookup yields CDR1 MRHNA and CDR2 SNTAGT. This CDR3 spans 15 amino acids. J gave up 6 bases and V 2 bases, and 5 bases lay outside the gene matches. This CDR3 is CASSDSGGPTNEQFF. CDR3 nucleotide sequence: TGTGCCAGCAGTGACAGCGGGGGGCCCACCAATGAGCAGTTCTTC.